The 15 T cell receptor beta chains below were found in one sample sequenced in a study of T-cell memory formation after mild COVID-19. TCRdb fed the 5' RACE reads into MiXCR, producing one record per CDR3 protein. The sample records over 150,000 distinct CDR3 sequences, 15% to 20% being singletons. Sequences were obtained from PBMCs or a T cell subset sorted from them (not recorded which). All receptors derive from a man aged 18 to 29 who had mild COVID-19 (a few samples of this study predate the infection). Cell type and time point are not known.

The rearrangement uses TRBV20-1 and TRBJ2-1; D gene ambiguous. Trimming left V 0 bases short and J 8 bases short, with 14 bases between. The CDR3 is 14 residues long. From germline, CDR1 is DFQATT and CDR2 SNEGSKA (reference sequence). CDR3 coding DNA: TGCAGTGCTAGAGATCAACCTACCCGCGATGAGCAGTTCTTC. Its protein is CSARDQPTRDEQFF.

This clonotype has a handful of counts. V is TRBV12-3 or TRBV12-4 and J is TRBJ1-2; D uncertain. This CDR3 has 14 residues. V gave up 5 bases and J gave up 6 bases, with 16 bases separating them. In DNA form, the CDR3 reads TGTGCCAGCAGTCCGACGCACGGTTACAATGGCTACACCTTC. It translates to CASSPTHGYNGYTF.

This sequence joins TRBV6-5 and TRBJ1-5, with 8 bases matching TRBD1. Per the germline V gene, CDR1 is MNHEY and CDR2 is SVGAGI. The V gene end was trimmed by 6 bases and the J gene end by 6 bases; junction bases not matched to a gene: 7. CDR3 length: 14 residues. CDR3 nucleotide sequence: TGTGCCAGCAGGAGAGGACAGGGAAGTCAGCCCCAGCATTTT. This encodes CASRRGQGSQPQHF.

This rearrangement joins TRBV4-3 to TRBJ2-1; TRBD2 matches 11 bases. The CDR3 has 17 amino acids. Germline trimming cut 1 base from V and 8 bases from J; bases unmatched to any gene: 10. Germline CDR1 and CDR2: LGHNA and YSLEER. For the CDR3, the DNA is TGCGCCAGCAGCCAAGCAACTAGCGGGGGCCTTGACGATGAGCAGTTCTTC. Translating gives CASSQATSGGLDDEQFF.

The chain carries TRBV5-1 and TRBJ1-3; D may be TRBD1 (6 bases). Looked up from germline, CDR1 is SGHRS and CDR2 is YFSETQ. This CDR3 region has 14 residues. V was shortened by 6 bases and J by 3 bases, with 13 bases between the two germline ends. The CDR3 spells CASTGGGYGNTIYF. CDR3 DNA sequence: TGCGCCAGCACAGGAGGGGGATATGGAAACACCATATATTTT.

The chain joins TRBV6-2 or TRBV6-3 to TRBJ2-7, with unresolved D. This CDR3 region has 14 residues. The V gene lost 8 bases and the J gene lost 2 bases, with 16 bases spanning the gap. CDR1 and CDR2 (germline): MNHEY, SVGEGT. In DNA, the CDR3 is TGTGCCAGCCTGGGGTACGCGGTGGCCTACGAGCAGTACTTC. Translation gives CASLGYAVAYEQYF.

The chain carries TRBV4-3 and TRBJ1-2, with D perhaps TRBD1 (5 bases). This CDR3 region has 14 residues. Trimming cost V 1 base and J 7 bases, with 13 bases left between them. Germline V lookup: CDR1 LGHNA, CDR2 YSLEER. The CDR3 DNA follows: TGCGCCAGCAGCCAAGGTGGGGGTCGGACTGGCTACACCTTC. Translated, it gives CASSQGGGRTGYTF.

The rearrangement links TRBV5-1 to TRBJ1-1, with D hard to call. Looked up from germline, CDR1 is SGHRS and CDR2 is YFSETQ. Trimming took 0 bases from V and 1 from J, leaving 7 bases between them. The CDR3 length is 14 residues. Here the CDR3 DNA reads TGCGCCAGCAGCTTGGTGGGCCAGAACACTGAAGCTTTCTTT. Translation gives CASSLVGQNTEAFF.

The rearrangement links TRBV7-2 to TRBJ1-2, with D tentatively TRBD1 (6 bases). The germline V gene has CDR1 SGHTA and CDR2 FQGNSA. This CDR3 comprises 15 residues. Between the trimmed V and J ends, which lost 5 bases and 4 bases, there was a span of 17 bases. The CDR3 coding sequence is TGTGCCAGCAGCCCTGGGGGGGCCAGGGCCTATGGCTACACCTTC. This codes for CASSPGGARAYGYTF.

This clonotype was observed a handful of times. CDR3 sequence reads: CASRLAGGLETQYF. CDR3 sequence (DNA): TGTGCCAGCAGGCTAGCGGGGGGGCTGGAGACCCAGTACTTC. This chain links TRBV12-3 or TRBV12-4 with TRBJ2-5, with TRBD2 identical over 12 bases. The junction had 4 bases not matched to a gene; V was cut back by 6 bases and J by 5 bases. The CDR3 runs to 14 residues.

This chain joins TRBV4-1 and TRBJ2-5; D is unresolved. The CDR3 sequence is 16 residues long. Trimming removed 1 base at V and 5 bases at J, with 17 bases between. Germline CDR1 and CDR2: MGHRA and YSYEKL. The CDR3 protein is CASSQVLSSTWETQYF. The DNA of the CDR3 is TGCGCCAGCAGCCAAGTTCTCAGCTCCACGTGGGAGACCCAGTACTTC.

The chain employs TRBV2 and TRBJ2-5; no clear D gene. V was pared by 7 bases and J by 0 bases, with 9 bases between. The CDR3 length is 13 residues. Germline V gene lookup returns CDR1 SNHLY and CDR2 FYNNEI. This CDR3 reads CASNALNQETQYF. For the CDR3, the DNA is TGTGCCAGCAATGCACTAAACCAAGAGACCCAGTACTTC.

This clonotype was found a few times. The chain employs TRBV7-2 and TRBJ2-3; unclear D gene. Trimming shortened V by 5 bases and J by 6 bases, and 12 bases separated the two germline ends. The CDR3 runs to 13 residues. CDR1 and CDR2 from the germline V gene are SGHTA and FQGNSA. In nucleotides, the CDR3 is TGTGCCAGCAGCCGAGGCATGGAGGATACGCAGTATTTT. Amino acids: CASSRGMEDTQYF.

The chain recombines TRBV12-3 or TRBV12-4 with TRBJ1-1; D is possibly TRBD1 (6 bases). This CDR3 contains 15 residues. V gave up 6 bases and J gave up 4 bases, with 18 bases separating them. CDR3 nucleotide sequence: TGTGCCAGCAGCCCGATACAGGGAGGGGGCACTGAAGCTTTCTTT. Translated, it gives CASSPIQGGGTEAFF.

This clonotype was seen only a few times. Here the CDR3 reads CATSRDKRGGQPQHF. In DNA, the CDR3 is TGTGCCACCAGCAGAGATAAAAGGGGCGGACAGCCCCAGCATTTT. J is TRBJ1-5 and V is TRBV15, with D possibly being TRBD1 (5 bases). Deletions cut 0 bases from V and 7 bases from J, with 13 bases between. The germline V gene has CDR1 LNHNV and CDR2 YYDKDF (reference sequence). The CDR3 is 15 amino acids. The entire variable domain, with the rest obtained from reference TRBV15 and TRBJ1-5, is as follows: DAMVIQNPRYQVTQFGKPVTLSCSQTLNHNVMYWYQQKSSQAPKLLFHYYDKDFNNEADTPDNFQSRRPNTSFCFLDIRSPGLGDTAMYLCATSRDKRGGQPQHFGDGTRLSIL.